The 26 T cell receptor beta chains below all came from one sample that was sequenced in a study of PD-1 and CTLA-4 blockade in melanoma. TCRdb's table, derived via immunoSEQ multiplex PCR, lists solely in-frame clones and lacks some. Among tens of thousands of clones listed, around 93% were seen once. Here the sequenced sample was CD8+ T cells from peripheral blood, taken from a patient given anti-PD-1 treatment. The receptors here all came from a human donor with melanoma.

The genes are TRBV12-5 and TRBJ2-2, with 8 bases lining up with TRBD2. CDR3 length: 17 residues. Germline CDR1 LGHNT, CDR2 FRNRAP. With V trimmed by 2 bases and J by 6 bases, 11 bases remained unmatched. CDR3 DNA: TGTGCTAGTGGTTTGCCTAGAGGGACTAGTTCGGCCGGGGAGCTGTTTTTT. Amino acid sequence: CASGLPRGTSSAGELFF. The whole variable domain, remainder taken from reference TRBV12-5 and TRBJ2-2, is DARVTQTPRHKVTEMGQEVTMRCQPILGHNTVFWYRQTMMQGLELLAYFRNRAPLDDSGMPKDRFSAEMPDATLATLKIQPSEPRDSAVYFCASGLPRGTSSAGELFFGEGSRLTVL.

The rearrangement joins TRBV11-2 to TRBJ2-5, with 11 bases identical to TRBD1. After removal of 5 bases from V and 1 base from J, the junction contained 6 bases not matched to a gene. CDR1 is SGHAT and CDR2 is FQNNGV in the germline V gene. This CDR3 contains 16 residues. Written as DNA, the CDR3 is TGTGCCAGCAGCGAAACGGGACAGGGGGGCCAAGAGACCCAGTACTTC. It translates to CASSETGQGGQETQYF. Complete variable domain (other parts from reference TRBV11-2 and TRBJ2-5): EAGVAQSPRYKIIEKRQSVAFWCNPISGHATLYWYQQILGQGPKLLIQFQNNGVVDDSQLPKDRFSAERLKGVDSTLKIQPAKLEDSAVYLCASSETGQGGQETQYFGPGTRLLVL.

This clone appeared once. The chain recombines TRBV2 with TRBJ2-1; a weak D match, TRBD2 (5 bases). This CDR3 comprises 15 residues. V shed 6 bases and J shed 0 bases, with 12 bases lying between them. Germline V gives CDR1 SNHLY, CDR2 FYNNEI. The CDR3 here is CASSFGLNSYNEQFF. The CDR3 DNA follows: TGTGCCAGCAGCTTCGGACTTAACTCCTACAATGAGCAGTTCTTC.

This chain links TRBV19 with TRBJ1-1; no firm D call. From germline, CDR1 is LNHDA and CDR2 SQIVND (reference sequence). The V end lost 3 bases, the J end lost 2 bases, and 7 bases lay between the germline ends. The CDR3 totals 13 residues. This CDR3 reads CASSISFNTEAFF. In DNA, the CDR3 is TGTGCCAGTAGTATTTCTTTTAACACTGAAGCTTTCTTT.

The chain combines TRBV6-1 with TRBJ2-1, with 9 bases aligning to TRBD1. The CDR3 loop spans 14 amino acids. CDR1 and CDR2 from the germline V gene are MNHNS and SASEGT. The trim removed 2 bases at V and 7 bases at J, leaving 3 bases unmatched. CDR3 DNA: TGTGCCAGCAGTGAACTAGGGACAGGGAATGAGCAGTTCTTC. This codes for CASSELGTGNEQFF.

This clone is classed as medium-sized. The chain joins TRBV6-5 to TRBJ2-7, with D uncertain. The CDR3 runs to 12 residues. Germline lookup yields CDR1 MNHEY and CDR2 SVGAGI. Trimming cost V 8 bases and J 0 bases, with 8 bases left between them. The CDR3 loop reads CASYFSSYEQYF. CDR3 DNA: TGTGCCAGCTATTTCAGCTCCTACGAGCAGTACTTC.

The chain uses TRBV30 and TRBJ1-1; TRBD1 might be the D (6 bases). The CDR3 has 12 residues. Germline CDR1 is GTSNPN and CDR2 is SVGIG (reference sequence). V lost 0 bases and J lost 10, with 12 bases in between. This chain's CDR3 is CAWSVNRDPAFF. The CDR3 coding sequence is TGTGCCTGGAGTGTGAACAGGGACCCAGCTTTCTTT.

This chain connects TRBV6-5 to TRBJ1-2; D is unclear. The V end lost 8 bases, the J end lost 6 bases, and 10 bases lay between the germline ends. Germline CDR1 is MNHEY and CDR2 is SVGAGI. CDR3 length: 11 residues. CDR3 sequence: CASFGRDGYTF. CDR3 coding DNA: TGTGCCAGCTTCGGACGGGATGGCTACACCTTC.

The chain couples TRBV12-3 or TRBV12-4 to TRBJ2-4; no clear D. With 3 bases removed from V and 9 bases from J, the gap between germline ends came to 9 bases. The CDR3 consists of 12 residues. CDR3 sequence (DNA): TGTGCCAGCAGTTTGGGTACCCCCATTCAGTACTTC. Protein: CASSLGTPIQYF.

The rearrangement uses TRBV29-1 and TRBJ2-2; D is tentatively TRBD1 or TRBD2 (6 bases each). V lost 0 bases to trimming and J lost 13 bases, with 18 bases between them. The CDR3 totals 14 residues. CDR1 is SQVTM, CDR2 ANQGSEA, per germline. CDR3 protein: CSVEDRGTLPGLFF. For the CDR3, the DNA is TGCAGCGTTGAAGATCGGGGGACACTACCGGGGCTGTTTTTT.

V gene TRBV28 combines with J gene TRBJ2-7; 7 positions match TRBD2. The V gene's germline CDR1 is MDHEN and CDR2 SYDVKM. Unmatched junction bases numbered 21, after V lost 5 bases and J lost 5 bases. This CDR3 region has 18 residues. CDR3 residues: CASSTTRLRRETLHEQYF. The CDR3 DNA reads as TGTGCCAGCAGTACGACTAGGTTACGGCGGGAGACACTCCACGAGCAGTACTTC.

This chain joins TRBV27 and TRBJ1-1; 10 bases match TRBD1. The CDR3 covers 11 residues. From germline, CDR1 is MNHEY and CDR2 SMNVEV (reference sequence). V was clipped by 6 bases and J by 12 bases; unmatched bases: 4. The CDR3 sequence: CASRRQGATFF. The CDR3 DNA is TGTGCCAGCAGAAGACAGGGGGCTACTTTCTTT.

The rearrangement links TRBV15 to TRBJ2-2; TRBD2 agrees at 15 bases. With 0 bases clipped from V and 5 bases from J, the junction kept 1 base outside the gene matches. CDR3 length equals 17 residues. CDR1 LNHNV and CDR2 YYDKDF come from the germline V gene (reference sequence). The CDR3 loop is CATSRDGTSGRTGELFF. The DNA of the CDR3 is TGTGCCACCAGCAGAGATGGGACTAGCGGGAGGACCGGGGAGCTGTTTTTT.

This clone has a single count. This chain links TRBV7-8 with TRBJ1-4; tentative D call: TRBD1 (6 bases). This CDR3 is built from 15 residues. Trimming pared 4 bases from V and 4 bases from J, leaving 13 bases between. Germline V gene lookup returns CDR1 SGHVS and CDR2 FQNEAQ. CDR3 coding DNA: TGTGCCAGCAGCTCGGGGGGGGCGGGTAATGAAAAACTGTTTTTT. The encoded protein is CASSSGGAGNEKLFF.

The chain combines TRBV5-6 with TRBJ2-5; no reliable D call. CDR3 size: 14 residues. The V gene lost 1 base and the J gene lost 4 bases, with 11 bases spanning the gap. Germline-derived CDR1 and CDR2 are SGHDT and YYEEEE. DNA for the CDR3: TGTGCCAGCAGCTTGTATGGGGTTGGAGAGACCCAGTACTTC. Amino acids: CASSLYGVGETQYF.

This rearrangement joins TRBV20-1 to TRBJ2-5, with D possibly matching TRBD1 (6 bases). Germline V lookup: CDR1 DFQATT, CDR2 SNEGSKA (reference sequence). V lost 3 bases to trimming and J lost 2 bases, with 13 bases between them. The CDR3 sequence is 14 residues long. Here the CDR3 DNA reads TGCAGTGCTAGTGACGGGACACTTCAAGAGACCCAGTACTTC. It is translated as CSASDGTLQETQYF.

The chain uses TRBV5-5 and TRBJ1-1, with D tentatively TRBD1 (6 bases). Germline CDR1 is SGHKS and CDR2 is YYEKEE (reference sequence). The CDR3 runs 12 residues. Trimming shortened V by 3 bases and J by 5 bases, and 8 bases separated the two germline ends. CDR3: CASSSQGTEAFF. CDR3 coding DNA: TGTGCCAGCAGCTCACAGGGAACTGAAGCTTTCTTT.

This clone has just a few counts. The chain combines TRBV24-1 with TRBJ1-4, with TRBD1 matching over 8 bases. J was trimmed by 5 bases and V by 5 bases; bases with no gene match: 0. Germline V gene sequence: CDR1 KGHDR, CDR2 SFDVKD. The CDR3 spans 13 residues. CDR3 sequence (DNA): TGTGCCACCAGTGCAGGGGGCAATGAAAAACTGTTTTTT. This sequence encodes CATSAGGNEKLFF.

In this sample, this clone turned up once. The chain links TRBV10-2 to TRBJ2-1, with TRBD1 matching 8 bases. Germline CDR1 WSHSY, CDR2 SAAADI. The J segment lost 7 bases and the V segment lost 8 bases, leaving 7 bases of the junction unmatched. The CDR3 spans 13 residues. The CDR3 sequence: CASWGQVGNEQFF. The CDR3 nucleotides read TGCGCCAGCTGGGGACAGGTCGGAAATGAGCAGTTCTTC.

The genes are TRBV30 and TRBJ2-1; 7 bases fit TRBD1. Germline CDR1 reads GTSNPN; CDR2 reads SVGIG (reference sequence). J gave up 6 bases and V 8 bases, and 13 bases lay outside the gene matches. This CDR3 contains 14 residues. For the CDR3, the DNA is TGTGCCCTTATTCGGGGTTCAGGGGGCAATGAGCAGTTCTTC. Protein sequence: CALIRGSGGNEQFF.

The chain recombines TRBV14 with TRBJ1-1, with 9 bases that match TRBD1. The CDR3 runs to 14 residues. Trimming at V came to 4 bases and at J to 5 bases, leaving 5 bases not matched to a gene. Germline V gives CDR1 SGHDN, CDR2 FVKESK. The CDR3, as DNA: TGTGCCAGCAGCCTGCGGACAGGGGTAACTGAAGCTTTCTTT. Translated: CASSLRTGVTEAFF.

This sequence joins TRBV12-5 and TRBJ2-1; D is uncertain. This CDR3 is built from 11 residues. Germline V gene lookup returns CDR1 LGHNT and CDR2 FRNRAP. V dropped 6 bases and J dropped 7 bases, with 7 bases sitting between them. The CDR3 region is CASGYGNEQFF. CDR3 nucleotide sequence: TGTGCTAGTGGGTACGGGAATGAGCAGTTCTTC.

About this clone: The sample contains more than one DNA sequence encoding this CDR3. V usage is TRBV10-3 and J usage is TRBJ2-7; D not certain. CDR3 length: 12 residues. Germline lookup yields CDR1 ENHRY and CDR2 SYGVKD. V was cut by 0 bases and J by 2 bases, with 2 bases left in between. The CDR3 coding sequence is TGTGCCATCAGTGAGTCAGCCTACGAGCAGTACTTC. It translates to CAISESAYEQYF.

The chain is built from TRBV7-2 and TRBJ2-7; D gene unclear. Deletions cut 2 bases from V and 0 bases from J, with 5 bases between. CDR1 is SGHTA, CDR2 FQGNSA, per germline. The CDR3 covers 13 residues. The CDR3 region is CASSLPPSYEQYF. The CDR3 DNA sequence: TGTGCCAGCAGCTTACCTCCCTCCTACGAGCAGTACTTC.

The V and J genes are TRBV7-8 and TRBJ1-4; no clear D. This CDR3 is built from 14 residues. Germline CDR1 and CDR2: SGHVS and FQNEAQ. V dropped 5 bases and J dropped 1 base, with 8 bases sitting between them. The CDR3 coding sequence is TGTGCCAGCAGCCTGGGAGTAACTAATGAAAAACTGTTTTTT. Encoded protein: CASSLGVTNEKLFF.

This chain connects TRBV6-5 to TRBJ2-2; maybe TRBD1 (5 bases). CDR3 length: 14 residues. Per the germline V gene, CDR1 is MNHEY and CDR2 is SVGAGI. Trimming removed 2 bases at V and 6 bases at J, with 10 bases between. This CDR3 is CASSYGHKSGELFF. The DNA of the CDR3 is TGTGCCAGCAGTTACGGACATAAGTCCGGGGAGCTGTTTTTT.